The 2 T cell receptor beta chains listed next were all sequenced from one sample in a study of blood T cell repertoires in COVID-19. This table comes from immunoSEQ multiplex PCR, and its TCRdb copy is limited to in-frame clones, with some not included. The top ten hold about 15% of the sample, which has about 69,000 clones, approximately 79% seen once. The sample taken for sequencing was peripheral blood. The receptor source for this set is a man between 60 and 75 years old with acute or convalescent COVID-19.

The V gene is TRBV12-5, the J gene TRBJ1-6; the match to TRBD1 covers 8 bases. The CDR3 sequence is 17 residues long. V trimming: 7 bases; J trimming: 8 bases; junction bases outside the gene matches: 16. Germline CDR1 and CDR2: LGHNT and FRNRAP. CDR3 residues: CASASTGQGLFYSPLHF. Written as DNA, the CDR3 is TGTGCTAGTGCCTCAACAGGACAGGGCCTTTTTTATTCACCCCTCCACTTT.

CDR3 coding DNA: TGTGCCAGCAGCCCTGGGACAGGGGACGTAAGCAATCAGCCCCAGCATTTT. Amino acids: CASSPGTGDVSNQPQHF. V gene TRBV3-1 (or the pseudogene TRBV3-2) combines with J gene TRBJ1-5, with 10 bases aligning to TRBD1. The ends lost 4 bases at V and 1 base at J; junction bases unmatched: 7. Germline lookup yields CDR1 LGHDT and CDR2 YNNKEL (reference sequence). CDR3 size: 17 residues.